A selection of T cell receptor beta chains follows, all from one sample in a study of identical twins. TCRdb used MiXCR to reprocess the 5' RACE reads, holding one entry per CDR3 protein. The data show hundreds of thousands of distinct CDR3 sequences, with less than 7% seen just once and about 1.8% held by the top ten. Sequencing was carried out using naive T cells sorted from blood. These receptors came from a man aged 18 to 30 in good health. CDR3s include the opening cysteine and the closing phenylalanine or tryptophan. Fields, in order: J gene, clone size, V gene, D gene, CDR3 protein, CDR3 DNA. A D gene is named only where the DNA matches it firmly. Not all rows give a size; the values are once, few, many and, for expanded clones, a class.

j_gene: TRBJ1-3
abundance: NA
v_gene: TRBV11-2
d_gene: TRBD1
CDR3aa: CASSPRTGVSGNTIYF
CDR3nt: TGTGCCAGCAGCCCCCGGACAGGGGTCTCTGGAAACACCATATATTTT

j_gene: TRBJ2-1
abundance: many
v_gene: TRBV12-3/TRBV12-4
d_gene: NA
CDR3aa: CASRRLDHNEQFF
CDR3nt: TGTGCCAGCAGACGACTAGACCACAATGAGCAGTTCTTC

j_gene: TRBJ2-5
abundance: many
v_gene: TRBV6-5
d_gene: NA
CDR3aa: CASSYFLSGTPETQYF
CDR3nt: TGTGCCAGCAGTTACTTTTTATCAGGGACCCCAGAGACCCAGTACTTC

j_gene: TRBJ2-3
abundance: many
v_gene: TRBV12-3/TRBV12-4
d_gene: NA
CDR3aa: CASSSPEGGVGHTDTQYF
CDR3nt: TGTGCCAGCAGTTCCCCAGAGGGGGGGGTAGGACACACAGATACGCAGTATTTT

j_gene: TRBJ2-7
abundance: many
v_gene: TRBV28
d_gene: NA
CDR3aa: CASTRRGEQYF
CDR3nt: TGTGCCAGCACCCGACGAGGCGAGCAGTACTTC

j_gene: TRBJ2-7
abundance: NA
v_gene: TRBV4-1
d_gene: TRBD2
CDR3aa: CASSQDQFTGGTEQYF
CDR3nt: TGCGCCAGCAGCCAAGATCAATTTACGGGAGGGACCGAGCAGTACTTC

j_gene: TRBJ2-2
abundance: few
v_gene: TRBV19
d_gene: TRBD2
CDR3aa: CASRVPGGTSGFGELFF
CDR3nt: TGTGCCAGTAGGGTGCCCGGGGGGACTAGCGGGTTCGGGGAGCTGTTTTTT

j_gene: TRBJ2-1
abundance: many
v_gene: TRBV24-1
d_gene: TRBD2
CDR3aa: CATSGFGLAGDYNEQFF
CDR3nt: TGTGCCACCAGTGGGTTCGGACTAGCGGGAGACTACAATGAGCAGTTCTTC

j_gene: TRBJ1-4
abundance: many
v_gene: TRBV6-5
d_gene: TRBD1
CDR3aa: CASSYEGATEKLFF
CDR3nt: TGTGCCAGCAGTTACGAGGGGGCTACTGAAAAACTGTTTTTT

j_gene: TRBJ2-7
abundance: few
v_gene: TRBV7-8
d_gene: TRBD1
CDR3aa: CASSLARTGGYEQYF
CDR3nt: TGTGCCAGCAGCTTAGCGCGGACAGGGGGCTACGAGCAGTACTTC

j_gene: TRBJ1-2
abundance: few
v_gene: TRBV18
d_gene: NA
CDR3aa: CASSPPESNYGYTF
CDR3nt: TGTGCCAGCTCACCACCCGAGTCTAACTATGGCTACACCTTC

j_gene: TRBJ1-1
abundance: few
v_gene: TRBV12-3/TRBV12-4
d_gene: TRBD1
CDR3aa: CASRLGQGSTEAFF
CDR3nt: TGTGCCAGCAGACTCGGACAGGGATCCACTGAAGCTTTCTTT

j_gene: TRBJ1-1
abundance: many
v_gene: TRBV6-2/TRBV6-3
d_gene: NA
CDR3aa: CASSYPRTIVNTEAFF
CDR3nt: TGTGCCAGCAGTTACCCTAGGACTATCGTGAACACTGAAGCTTTCTTT

j_gene: TRBJ2-5
abundance: NA
v_gene: TRBV20-1
d_gene: TRBD2
CDR3aa: CSGGSGRETQYF
CDR3nt: TGCAGTGGGGGGTCCGGGAGGGAGACCCAGTACTTC

j_gene: TRBJ1-2
abundance: NA
v_gene: TRBV4-3
d_gene: NA
CDR3aa: CASSQGRDFYTF
CDR3nt: TGCGCCAGCAGCCAAGGTCGGGACTTCTACACCTTC

j_gene: TRBJ2-1
abundance: many
v_gene: TRBV20-1
d_gene: TRBD2
CDR3aa: CSARAGTSREQFF
CDR3nt: TGCAGTGCTAGAGCTGGGACTAGCCGTGAGCAGTTCTTC

j_gene: TRBJ1-1
abundance: few
v_gene: TRBV14
d_gene: NA
CDR3aa: CASSQGWGALEAFF
CDR3nt: TGTGCCAGCAGCCAAGGGTGGGGGGCCCTTGAAGCTTTCTTT

j_gene: TRBJ2-3
abundance: many
v_gene: TRBV20-1
d_gene: TRBD2
CDR3aa: CSARDLRLAGVGDTQYF
CDR3nt: TGCAGTGCTAGAGATCTTCGGCTAGCGGGAGTTGGAGATACGCAGTATTTT

j_gene: TRBJ2-3
abundance: many
v_gene: TRBV7-3
d_gene: NA
CDR3aa: CASSLNLDRRYQSTDTQYF
CDR3nt: TGTGCCAGCAGCTTAAATCTTGACAGGCGGTACCAAAGCACAGATACGCAGTATTTT

j_gene: TRBJ2-5
abundance: many
v_gene: TRBV4-2
d_gene: TRBD2
CDR3aa: CASSHGLEQETQYF
CDR3nt: TGTGCCAGCAGCCATGGACTAGAGCAAGAGACCCAGTACTTC

j_gene: TRBJ1-3
abundance: NA
v_gene: TRBV5-1
d_gene: TRBD1
CDR3aa: CASSLLGQTETGNTIYF
CDR3nt: TGCGCCAGCAGCTTACTGGGACAGACAGAGACTGGAAACACCATATATTTT

j_gene: TRBJ2-3
abundance: many
v_gene: TRBV12-3/TRBV12-4
d_gene: TRBD2
CDR3aa: CASRELAPSTDTQYF
CDR3nt: TGTGCCAGCAGGGAACTAGCGCCTAGCACAGATACGCAGTATTTT

j_gene: TRBJ2-7
abundance: NA
v_gene: TRBV7-2
d_gene: NA
CDR3aa: CASSFGPLRGTKYEQYF
CDR3nt: TGTGCCAGCAGCTTTGGGCCCCTCAGGGGTACGAAATACGAGCAGTACTTC

j_gene: TRBJ2-2
abundance: NA
v_gene: TRBV7-6
d_gene: TRBD2
CDR3aa: CASSLVGLAGVNTGELFF
CDR3nt: TGTGCCAGCAGCTTAGTTGGACTAGCGGGAGTAAACACCGGGGAGCTGTTTTTT

j_gene: TRBJ1-6
abundance: NA
v_gene: TRBV30
d_gene: TRBD1
CDR3aa: CAWRSGQYNSPLHF
CDR3nt: TGTGCCTGGAGGTCGGGACAGTATAATTCACCCCTCCACTTT

j_gene: TRBJ2-1
abundance: NA
v_gene: TRBV5-1
d_gene: NA
CDR3aa: CASSLEDGGSYNEQFF
CDR3nt: TGCGCCAGCAGCTTGGAGGACGGGGGCTCCTACAATGAGCAGTTCTTC

j_gene: TRBJ1-1
abundance: NA
v_gene: TRBV5-1
d_gene: NA
CDR3aa: CASSIQGENTEAFF
CDR3nt: TGCGCCAGCAGCATACAGGGCGAGAACACTGAAGCTTTCTTT

j_gene: TRBJ2-2
abundance: many
v_gene: TRBV12-3/TRBV12-4
d_gene: NA
CDR3aa: CASTYHEGAGELFF
CDR3nt: TGTGCCAGCACGTACCACGAGGGGGCCGGGGAGCTGTTTTTT

j_gene: TRBJ2-5
abundance: few
v_gene: TRBV19
d_gene: TRBD2
CDR3aa: CASSGTGTKRFSETQYF
CDR3nt: TGTGCCAGTAGTGGCACCGGGACTAAACGTTTTTCGGAGACCCAGTACTTC

j_gene: TRBJ1-2
abundance: many
v_gene: TRBV6-6
d_gene: TRBD1
CDR3aa: CASSWGQIHGYTF
CDR3nt: TGTGCCAGCAGTTGGGGACAGATACATGGCTACACCTTC

j_gene: TRBJ1-6
abundance: few
v_gene: TRBV11-2
d_gene: TRBD1
CDR3aa: CASSLVPGGSSPLHF
CDR3nt: TGTGCCAGCAGCTTAGTGCCAGGGGGCTCTTCACCCCTCCACTTT

j_gene: TRBJ1-2
abundance: few
v_gene: TRBV5-1
d_gene: NA
CDR3aa: CASNGVGGYTF
CDR3nt: TGCGCCAGCAACGGGGTTGGTGGCTACACCTTC

j_gene: TRBJ2-4
abundance: NA
v_gene: TRBV7-8
d_gene: NA
CDR3aa: CASSLADWSRVAKNIQYF
CDR3nt: TGTGCCAGCAGCTTAGCGGATTGGAGCAGGGTGGCCAAAAACATTCAGTACTTC

j_gene: TRBJ2-3
abundance: NA
v_gene: TRBV27
d_gene: NA
CDR3aa: CASSLSRDPPSTDTQYF
CDR3nt: TGTGCCAGCAGTTTATCTCGCGATCCCCCTAGCACAGATACGCAGTATTTT

j_gene: TRBJ1-4
abundance: many
v_gene: TRBV20-1
d_gene: TRBD1
CDR3aa: CSAASPGQGLATNEKLFF
CDR3nt: TGCAGTGCTGCCTCTCCGGGACAGGGGCTTGCAACTAATGAAAAACTGTTTTTT

j_gene: TRBJ2-4
abundance: many
v_gene: TRBV29-1
d_gene: NA
CDR3aa: CSVEPRSGYIQYF
CDR3nt: TGCAGCGTTGAACCTCGATCGGGGTACATTCAGTACTTC

j_gene: TRBJ2-1
abundance: few
v_gene: TRBV7-8
d_gene: TRBD2
CDR3aa: CASSPRRTSGNEQFF
CDR3nt: TGTGCCAGCAGCCCCAGGAGGACTAGCGGGAATGAGCAGTTCTTC

j_gene: TRBJ2-1
abundance: many
v_gene: TRBV4-1
d_gene: NA
CDR3aa: CASSQDSASSYYNEQFF
CDR3nt: TGCGCCAGCAGCCAAGATTCGGCTAGCTCCTATTACAATGAGCAGTTCTTC

j_gene: TRBJ2-3
abundance: NA
v_gene: TRBV7-2
d_gene: TRBD1
CDR3aa: CASSTRQGAIGDTQYF
CDR3nt: TGTGCCAGCAGCACCAGACAGGGGGCGATTGGAGATACGCAGTATTTT

j_gene: TRBJ1-5
abundance: many
v_gene: TRBV5-6
d_gene: NA
CDR3aa: CASSLRLNQPQHF
CDR3nt: TGTGCCAGCAGCTTGAGGCTTAATCAGCCCCAGCATTTT

j_gene: TRBJ2-5
abundance: many
v_gene: TRBV27
d_gene: NA
CDR3aa: CASSSQDRGLETQYF
CDR3nt: TGTGCCAGCAGCTCGCAGGACAGAGGGCTGGAGACCCAGTACTTC

j_gene: TRBJ1-1
abundance: many
v_gene: TRBV6-4
d_gene: NA
CDR3aa: CASSGPTGRAFF
CDR3nt: TGTGCCAGCAGTGGGCCGACAGGAAGAGCTTTCTTT

j_gene: TRBJ2-3
abundance: NA
v_gene: TRBV27
d_gene: NA
CDR3aa: CASSGRHTQYF
CDR3nt: TGTGCCAGCAGCGGGCGACATACGCAGTATTTT

j_gene: TRBJ2-1
abundance: NA
v_gene: TRBV14
d_gene: TRBD1
CDR3aa: CASSQTGDPSYNEQFF
CDR3nt: TGTGCCAGCAGCCAGACAGGGGACCCCTCCTACAATGAGCAGTTCTTC

j_gene: TRBJ2-6
abundance: NA
v_gene: TRBV6-2/TRBV6-3
d_gene: NA
CDR3aa: CASRTVGAGANVLTF
CDR3nt: TGTGCCAGCCGGACGGTGGGAGCTGGGGCCAACGTCCTGACTTTC